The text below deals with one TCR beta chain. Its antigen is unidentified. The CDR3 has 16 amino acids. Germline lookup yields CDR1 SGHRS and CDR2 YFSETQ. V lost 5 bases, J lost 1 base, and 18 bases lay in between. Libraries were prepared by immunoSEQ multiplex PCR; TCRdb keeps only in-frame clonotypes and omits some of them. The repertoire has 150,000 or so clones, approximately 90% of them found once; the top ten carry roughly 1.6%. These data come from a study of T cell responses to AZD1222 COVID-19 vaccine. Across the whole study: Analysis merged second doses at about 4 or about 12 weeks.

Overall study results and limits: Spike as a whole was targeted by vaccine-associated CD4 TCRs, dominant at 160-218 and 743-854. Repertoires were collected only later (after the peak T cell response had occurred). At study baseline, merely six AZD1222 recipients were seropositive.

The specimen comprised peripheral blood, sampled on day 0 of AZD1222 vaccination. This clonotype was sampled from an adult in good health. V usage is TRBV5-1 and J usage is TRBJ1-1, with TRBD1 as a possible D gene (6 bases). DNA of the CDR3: TGCGCCAGCAGGGGTGGTTTAGGGGGACCGAACACTGAAGCTTTCTTT. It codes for CASRGGLGGPNTEAFF.